This TCR beta chain was identified during a study of blood T cells in healthy people across ages. Then a second PCR, running roughly 7 to 11 cycles, was carried out with a sample-barcoded 5' primer and a J-beta primer mix. TCRdb reprocessed the 5' RACE reads with MiXCR, giving one entry per CDR3 protein. The table lists some 900,000 distinct CDR3 sequences, around 30% of them singletons. Trimming cost V 0 bases and J 7 bases; bases outside gene matches: 4. CDR1 and CDR2 from the germline V gene are DFQATT and SNEGSKA (reference sequence). This CDR3 has 15 amino acids. The clonotype was recovered from a woman older than 75 in good health. The sequencing input was blood. The J gene is TRBJ1-5, the V gene TRBV20-1; 12 bases are a match to TRBD1. The CDR3 DNA reads TGCAGTGCTAGAGAGGGACAGGGGGCGGGACAGCCCCAGCATTTT. Protein: CSAREGQGAGQPQHF.